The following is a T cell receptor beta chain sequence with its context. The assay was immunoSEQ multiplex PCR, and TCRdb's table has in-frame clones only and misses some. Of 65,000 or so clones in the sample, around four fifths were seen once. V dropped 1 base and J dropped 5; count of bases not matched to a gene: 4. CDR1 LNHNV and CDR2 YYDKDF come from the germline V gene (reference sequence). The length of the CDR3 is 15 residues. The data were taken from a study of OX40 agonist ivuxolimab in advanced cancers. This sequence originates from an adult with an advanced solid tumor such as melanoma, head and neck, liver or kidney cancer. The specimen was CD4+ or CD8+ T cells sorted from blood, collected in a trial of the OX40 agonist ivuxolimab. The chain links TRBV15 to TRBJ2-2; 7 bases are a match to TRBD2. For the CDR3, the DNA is TGTGCCACCAGCAGAGGACTAGCCGGGACCGGGGAGCTGTTTTTT. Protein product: CATSRGLAGTGELFF. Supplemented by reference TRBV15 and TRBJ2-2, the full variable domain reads DAMVIQNPRYQVTQFGKPVTLSCSQTLNHNVMYWYQQKSSQAPKLLFHYYDKDFNNEADTPDNFQSRRPNTSFCFLDIRSPGLGDTAMYLCATSRGLAGTGELFFGEGSRLTVL.